This T cell receptor (beta chain) was identified in a study of blood T cell repertoires in COVID-19. Study background: COVID-19 samples from acute and convalescent phases originated in the United States, Italy and Spain. Nucleic acid was either cDNA or gDNA, and it came from T cells, B-cell-depleted T cells, or PBMCs.

Produced via immunoSEQ multiplex PCR; TCRdb's table is partial and in-frame only. This table has over 120,000 clones, under 90% appearing once. Losses at the gene ends were 0 bases for V and 3 bases for J; bases not matched to a gene: 7. This CDR3 region has 16 residues. Germline CDR1 and CDR2: WNHNN and SYGVQD (reference sequence). The specimen sequenced was peripheral blood. The chain couples TRBV10-1 to TRBJ2-7, with 8 bases identical to TRBD1. This sequence originates from a man between 65 and 85 years old who had recovered from COVID-19. The CDR3 region has the DNA TGCGCCAGCAGTGAGTCCCAGGGGGCCCACCGCTACGAGCAGTACTTC. Protein product: CASSESQGAHRYEQYF.